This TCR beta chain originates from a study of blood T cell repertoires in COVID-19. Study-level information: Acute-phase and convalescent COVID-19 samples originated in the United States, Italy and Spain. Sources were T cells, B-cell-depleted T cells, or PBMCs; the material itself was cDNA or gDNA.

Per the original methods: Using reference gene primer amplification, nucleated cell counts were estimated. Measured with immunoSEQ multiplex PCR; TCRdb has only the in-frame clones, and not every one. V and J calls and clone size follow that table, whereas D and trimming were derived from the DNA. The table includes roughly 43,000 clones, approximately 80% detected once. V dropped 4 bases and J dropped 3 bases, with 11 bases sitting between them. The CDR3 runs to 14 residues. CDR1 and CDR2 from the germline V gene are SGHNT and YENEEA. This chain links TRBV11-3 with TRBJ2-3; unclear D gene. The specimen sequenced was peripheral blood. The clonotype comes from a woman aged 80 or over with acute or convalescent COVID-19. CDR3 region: CASSSLRGTDTQYF. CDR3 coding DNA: TGTGCCAGCAGCTCCCTTCGCGGAACAGATACGCAGTATTTT.